The rows below give T cell receptor beta chains drawn from one sample of a study of Tregs in tolerant kidney transplant recipients. TCRdb keeps only in-frame clones here, not all; method: immunoSEQ multiplex PCR. Of some 62,000 clones listed, roughly 98% are singletons. Material: Tregs from blood, obtained before the transplant. These receptors all stem from a human donor who received a combined kidney and bone marrow transplant. The CDR3 runs from the conserved cysteine through the conserved F or W. The D gene is left open where the match is weak. The size of a clone is reported for some rows only, either as once, few or many, or as a class for expanded clones.

clone size	V gene	D gene	J gene	CDR3 protein	CDR3 DNA
-	TRBV5-1	TRBD1	TRBJ1-2	CASSLLGQGEVGGYTF	TGCGCCAGCAGCTTGCTCGGACAGGGGGAAGTCGGTGGCTACACCTTC
-	TRBV18	TRBD2	TRBJ2-1	CASSPFETSVDEQFF	TGTGCCAGCTCTCCCTTTGAGACTAGCGTCGATGAGCAGTTCTTC
-	TRBV19	TRBD2	TRBJ2-2	CASSILAGTGELFF	TGTGCCAGTAGTATTCTAGCGGGCACCGGGGAGCTGTTTTTT
once	TRBV4-1	-	TRBJ1-6	CASSQDQTVRNSPLHF	TGCGCCAGCAGCCAAGATCAAACAGTACGAAATTCACCCCTCCACTTT
-	TRBV4-1	-	TRBJ1-4	CASSQGLTAEILFF	TGCGCCAGCAGCCAAGGTTTAACGGCGGAGATACTGTTTTTT
once	TRBV19	-	TRBJ1-1	CASSERQSMNTEAFF	TGTGCCAGTAGTGAGCGACAGTCCATGAACACTGAAGCTTTCTTT
-	TRBV5-1	-	TRBJ1-2	CASSSHTRVVPDGYTF	TGCGCCAGCAGCTCCCATACCAGGGTAGTGCCCGATGGCTACACCTTC
-	TRBV11-3	TRBD1	TRBJ2-3	CASSPRDRTDTQYF	TGTGCCAGCAGCCCCCGGGACAGAACAGATACGCAGTATTTT
-	TRBV15	-	TRBJ1-2	CATSRDRAGIPLNYGYTF	TGTGCCACCAGCAGAGATCGGGCAGGGATACCACTTAACTATGGCTACACCTTC
once	TRBV29-1	TRBD1	TRBJ1-4	CSVAGTGGEKLFF	TGCAGCGTTGCCGGGACAGGGGGGGAAAAACTGTTTTTT
-	TRBV18	-	TRBJ1-4	CASSPQAGWNEKLFF	TGTGCCAGCTCACCACAGGCAGGGTGGAATGAAAAACTGTTTTTT
-	TRBV18	TRBD1	TRBJ2-7	CASSPGQSVFEQYF	TGTGCCAGCTCACCGGGACAGTCTGTTTTTGAGCAGTACTTC
-	TRBV7-9	TRBD2	TRBJ2-1	CASSQTLLAAGRVEQFF	TGTGCCAGCAGCCAAACCCTCCTAGCGGCGGGGAGGGTCGAACAGTTCTTC
-	TRBV4-2	-	TRBJ2-2	CASSQEGRTGELFF	TGTGCCAGCAGCCAAGAGGGGCGAACCGGGGAGCTGTTTTTT
-	TRBV5-1	TRBD2	TRBJ2-7	CASSHGLAGAYEQYF	TGCGCCAGCAGCCACGGACTAGCGGGGGCCTACGAGCAGTACTTC
-	TRBV6-6	-	TRBJ2-3	CASSPFSPDTQYF	TGTGCCAGCAGTCCCTTTTCCCCCGATACGCAGTATTTT
-	TRBV6-5	-	TRBJ2-5	CASSYPRWTQYF	TGTGCCAGCAGTTACCCACGGTGGACCCAGTACTTC
-	TRBV7-3	TRBD2	TRBJ2-1	CASSPSAGRIDEQFF	TGTGCCAGCAGCCCTTCTGCCGGGAGGATCGATGAGCAGTTCTTC
-	TRBV7-8	TRBD1	TRBJ1-5	CASSSQTGVNQPQHF	TGTGCCAGCAGCTCACAGACAGGGGTCAATCAGCCCCAGCATTTT
-	TRBV30	TRBD1	TRBJ2-1	CAWSAPGQGTNEQFF	TGTGCCTGGAGTGCGCCGGGACAGGGGACCAATGAGCAGTTCTTC
-	TRBV5-1	-	TRBJ1-2	CASSPIGVVDGYTF	TGCGCCAGCAGCCCGATCGGAGTTGTTGATGGCTACACCTTC
-	TRBV5-1	-	TRBJ2-3	CASSLEQGNTDTQYF	TGCGCCAGCAGCTTGGAGCAGGGGAACACAGATACGCAGTATTTT
-	TRBV27	-	TRBJ2-4	CATPLAKNIQYF	TGTGCCACCCCATTAGCCAAAAACATTCAGTACTTC
-	TRBV5-5	-	TRBJ2-4	CASSLAYPGIAQYF	TGTGCCAGCAGCTTGGCCTACCCCGGGATCGCCCAGTACTTC
-	TRBV28	TRBD1	TRBJ2-7	CASRETGVYEQYF	TGTGCCAGCAGGGAGACAGGGGTCTACGAGCAGTACTTC
-	TRBV6-1	TRBD2	TRBJ2-2	CASSEEASGRVNTGELFF	TGTGCCAGCAGTGAAGAGGCTAGCGGGAGGGTGAACACCGGGGAGCTGTTTTTT
once	TRBV18	TRBD1	TRBJ1-1	CASLPWTGMNTEAFF	TGTGCCAGCTTACCTTGGACAGGGATGAACACTGAAGCTTTCTTT
-	TRBV9	-	TRBJ2-3	CASSKLVRGTDTQYF	TGTGCCAGCAGCAAACTAGTGCGGGGCACAGATACGCAGTATTTT